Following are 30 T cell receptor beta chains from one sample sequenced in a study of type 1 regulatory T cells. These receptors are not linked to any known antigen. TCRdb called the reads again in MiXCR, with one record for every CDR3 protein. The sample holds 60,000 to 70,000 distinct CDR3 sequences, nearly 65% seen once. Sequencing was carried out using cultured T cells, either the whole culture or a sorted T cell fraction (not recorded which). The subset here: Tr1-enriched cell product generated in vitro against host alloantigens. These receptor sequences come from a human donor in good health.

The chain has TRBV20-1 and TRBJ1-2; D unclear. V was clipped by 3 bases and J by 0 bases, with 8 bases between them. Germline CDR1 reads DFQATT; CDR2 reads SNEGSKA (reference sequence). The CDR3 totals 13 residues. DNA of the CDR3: TGCAGTGCTAGTATGCAGTCTAACTATGGCTACACCTTC. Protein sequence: CSASMQSNYGYTF.

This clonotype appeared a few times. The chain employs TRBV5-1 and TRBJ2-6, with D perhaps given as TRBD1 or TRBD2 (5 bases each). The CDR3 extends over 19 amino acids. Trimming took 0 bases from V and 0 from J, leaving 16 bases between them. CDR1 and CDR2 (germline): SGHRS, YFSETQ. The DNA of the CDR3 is TGCGCCAGCAGCTTGGCCGGGGCAGGATCACCCTCTGGGGCCAACGTCCTGACTTTC. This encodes CASSLAGAGSPSGANVLTF.

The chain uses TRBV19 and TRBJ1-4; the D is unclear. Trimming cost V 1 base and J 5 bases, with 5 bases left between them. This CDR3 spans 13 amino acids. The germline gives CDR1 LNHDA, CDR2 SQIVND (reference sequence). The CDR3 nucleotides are TGTGCCAGTAGTATAGTCAGGAATGAAAAACTGTTTTTT. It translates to CASSIVRNEKLFF.

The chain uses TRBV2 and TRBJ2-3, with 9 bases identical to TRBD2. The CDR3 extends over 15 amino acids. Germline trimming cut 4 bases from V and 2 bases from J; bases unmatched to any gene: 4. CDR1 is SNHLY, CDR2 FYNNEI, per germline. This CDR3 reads CASSVAGVVTDTQYF. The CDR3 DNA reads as TGTGCCAGCAGTGTAGCGGGAGTGGTCACAGATACGCAGTATTTT.

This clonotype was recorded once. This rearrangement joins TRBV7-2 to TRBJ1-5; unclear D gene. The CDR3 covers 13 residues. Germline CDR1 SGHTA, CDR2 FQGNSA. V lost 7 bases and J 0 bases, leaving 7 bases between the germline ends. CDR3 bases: TGTGCCAGCACCAAGGGTAGCAATCAGCCCCAGCATTTT. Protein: CASTKGSNQPQHF.

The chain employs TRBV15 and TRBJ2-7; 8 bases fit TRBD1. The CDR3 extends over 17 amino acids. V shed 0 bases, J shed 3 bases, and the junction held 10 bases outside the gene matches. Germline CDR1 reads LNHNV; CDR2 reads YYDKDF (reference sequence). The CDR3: CATSRDPPGTGNYEQYF. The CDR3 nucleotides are TGTGCCACCAGCAGAGATCCTCCCGGGACAGGCAACTACGAGCAGTACTTC.

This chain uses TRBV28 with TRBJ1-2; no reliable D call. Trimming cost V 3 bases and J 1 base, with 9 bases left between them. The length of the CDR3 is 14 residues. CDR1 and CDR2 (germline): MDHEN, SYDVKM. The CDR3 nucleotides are TGTGCCAGCAGTTTGCGGCAGAATAACTATGGCTACACCTTC. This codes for CASSLRQNNYGYTF.

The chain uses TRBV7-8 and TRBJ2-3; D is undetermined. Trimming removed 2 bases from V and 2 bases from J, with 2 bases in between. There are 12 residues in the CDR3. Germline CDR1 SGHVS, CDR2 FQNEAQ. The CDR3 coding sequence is TGTGCCAGCAGCTTATACACAGATACGCAGTATTTT. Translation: CASSLYTDTQYF.

In DNA, the CDR3 is TGCAGTGCTAGGCTAGTGCAGAGCACAGATACGCAGTATTTT. It is translated as CSARLVQSTDTQYF. The chain is built from TRBV20-1 and TRBJ2-3, with D hard to call. Germline loops: CDR1 DFQATT, CDR2 SNEGSKA (reference sequence). V gave up 3 bases and J gave up 0 bases, with 10 bases separating them. This CDR3 region has 14 residues.

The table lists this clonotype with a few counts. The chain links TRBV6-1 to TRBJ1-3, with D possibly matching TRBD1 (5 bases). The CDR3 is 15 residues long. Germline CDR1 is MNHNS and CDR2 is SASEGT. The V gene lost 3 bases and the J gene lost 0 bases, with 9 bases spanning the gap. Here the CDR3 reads CASSEGGYSGNTIYF. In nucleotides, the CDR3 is TGTGCCAGCAGTGAGGGGGGGTACTCTGGAAACACCATATATTTT.

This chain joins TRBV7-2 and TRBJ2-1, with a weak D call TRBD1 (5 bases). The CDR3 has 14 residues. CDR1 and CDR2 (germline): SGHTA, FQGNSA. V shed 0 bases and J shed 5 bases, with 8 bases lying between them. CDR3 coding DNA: TGTGCCAGCAGCTTAGCCCTGACAGACAATGAGCAGTTCTTC. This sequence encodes CASSLALTDNEQFF.

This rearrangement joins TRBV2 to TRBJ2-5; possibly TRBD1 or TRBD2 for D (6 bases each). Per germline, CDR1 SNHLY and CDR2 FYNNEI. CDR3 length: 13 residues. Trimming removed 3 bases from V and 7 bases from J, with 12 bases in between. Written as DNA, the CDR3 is TGTGCCAGCAGTGAGCAAAAGGGGGGGACCCAGTACTTC. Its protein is CASSEQKGGTQYF.

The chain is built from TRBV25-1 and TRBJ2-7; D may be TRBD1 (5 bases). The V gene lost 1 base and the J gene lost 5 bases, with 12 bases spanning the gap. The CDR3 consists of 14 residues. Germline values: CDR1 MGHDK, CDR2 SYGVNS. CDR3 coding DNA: TGTGCCAGCAGTGAATCTAGGGGTAGGAACGAGCAGTACTTC. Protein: CASSESRGRNEQYF.

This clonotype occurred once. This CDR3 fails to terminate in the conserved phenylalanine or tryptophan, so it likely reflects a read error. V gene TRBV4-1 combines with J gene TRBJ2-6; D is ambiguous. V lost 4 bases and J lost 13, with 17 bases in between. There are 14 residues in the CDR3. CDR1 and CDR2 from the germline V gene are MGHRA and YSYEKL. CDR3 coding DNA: TGCGCCAGCAGCCGCCTACCGGGCCTCGGGGTCCTGACTTAC. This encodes CASSRLPGLGVLTY.

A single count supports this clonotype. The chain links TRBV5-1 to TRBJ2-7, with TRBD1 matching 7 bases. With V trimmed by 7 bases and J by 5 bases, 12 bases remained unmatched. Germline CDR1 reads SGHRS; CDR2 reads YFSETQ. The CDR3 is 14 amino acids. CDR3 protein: CASSELDRDNEQYF. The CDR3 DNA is TGCGCCAGCTCGGAACTCGACAGGGACAACGAGCAGTACTTC.

CDR3 loop: CASNFDRAGANVLTF. The DNA of the CDR3 is TGTGCCAGCAACTTCGACAGGGCTGGGGCCAACGTCCTGACTTTC. The chain combines TRBV6-1 with TRBJ2-6; 7 nucleotides match TRBD1. The CDR3 loop spans 15 amino acids. The V and J ends lost 7 bases and 2 bases, in that order; junction bases with no gene match: 5. Germline V gives CDR1 MNHNS, CDR2 SASEGT.

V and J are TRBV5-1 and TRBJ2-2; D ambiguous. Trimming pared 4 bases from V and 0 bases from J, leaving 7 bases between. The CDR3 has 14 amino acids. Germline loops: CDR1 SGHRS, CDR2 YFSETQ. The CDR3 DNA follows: TGCGCCAGCAGCCGGGTCACGAACACCGGGGAGCTGTTTTTT. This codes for CASSRVTNTGELFF.

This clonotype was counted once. The CDR3 bases are TGTGCCAGCAGTTCCCGGGAGGGGAGCATTCAGTACTTC. It specifies CASSSREGSIQYF. J is TRBJ2-4 and V is TRBV27; 8 bases line up with TRBD2. V dropped 4 bases and J dropped 9; count of bases not matched to a gene: 5. This CDR3 has 13 residues. Per germline, CDR1 MNHEY and CDR2 SMNVEV (reference sequence).

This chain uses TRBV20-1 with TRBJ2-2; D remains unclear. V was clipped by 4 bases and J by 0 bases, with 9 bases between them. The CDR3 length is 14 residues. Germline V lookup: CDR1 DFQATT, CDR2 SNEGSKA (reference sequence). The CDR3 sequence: CSATGNTNTGELFF. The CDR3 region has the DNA TGCAGTGCTACAGGCAATACGAACACCGGGGAGCTGTTTTTT.

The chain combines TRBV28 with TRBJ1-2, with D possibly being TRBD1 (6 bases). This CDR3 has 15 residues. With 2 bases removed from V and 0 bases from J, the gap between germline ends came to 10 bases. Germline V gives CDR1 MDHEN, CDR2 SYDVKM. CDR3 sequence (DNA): TGTGCCAGCAGTTTAAAGACAGGCGCTAACTATGGCTACACCTTC. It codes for CASSLKTGANYGYTF.

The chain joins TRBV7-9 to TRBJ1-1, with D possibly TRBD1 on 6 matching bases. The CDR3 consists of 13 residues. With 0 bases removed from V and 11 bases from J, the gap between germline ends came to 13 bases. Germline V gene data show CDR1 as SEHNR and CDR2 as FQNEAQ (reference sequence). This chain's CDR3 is CASSLAGQGLAFF. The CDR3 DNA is TGTGCCAGCAGCTTAGCGGGGCAGGGGTTGGCTTTCTTT.

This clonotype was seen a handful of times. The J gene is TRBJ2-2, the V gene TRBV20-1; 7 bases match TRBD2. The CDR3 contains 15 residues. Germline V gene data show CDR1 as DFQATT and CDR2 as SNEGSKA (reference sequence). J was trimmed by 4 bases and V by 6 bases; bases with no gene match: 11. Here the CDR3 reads CSAQLREAGTGELFF. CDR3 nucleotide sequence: TGCAGTGCACAGTTACGGGAGGCCGGCACCGGGGAGCTGTTTTTT.

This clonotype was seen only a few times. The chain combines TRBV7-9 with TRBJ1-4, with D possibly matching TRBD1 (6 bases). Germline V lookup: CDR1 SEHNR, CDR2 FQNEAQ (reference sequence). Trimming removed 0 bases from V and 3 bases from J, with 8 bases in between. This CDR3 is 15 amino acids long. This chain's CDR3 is CASSLARGPNEKLFF. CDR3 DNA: TGTGCCAGCAGCTTAGCCAGGGGACCTAATGAAAAACTGTTTTTT.

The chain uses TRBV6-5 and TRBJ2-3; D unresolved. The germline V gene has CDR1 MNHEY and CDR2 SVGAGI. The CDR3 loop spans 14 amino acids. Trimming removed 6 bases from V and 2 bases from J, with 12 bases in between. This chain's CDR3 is CASRNLGSTDTQYF. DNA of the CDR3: TGTGCCAGCAGAAACCTAGGGTCCACAGATACGCAGTATTTT.

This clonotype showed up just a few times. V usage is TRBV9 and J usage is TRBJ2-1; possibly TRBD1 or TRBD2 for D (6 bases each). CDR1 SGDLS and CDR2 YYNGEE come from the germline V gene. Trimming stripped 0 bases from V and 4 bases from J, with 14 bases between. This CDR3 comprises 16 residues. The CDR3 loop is CASSVGSGAGYNEQFF. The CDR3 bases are TGTGCCAGCAGCGTAGGTTCGGGGGCGGGGTACAATGAGCAGTTCTTC. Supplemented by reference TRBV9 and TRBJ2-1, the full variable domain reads DSGVTQTPKHLITATGQRVTLRCSPRSGDLSVYWYQQSLDQGLQFLIQYYNGEERAKGNILERFSAQQFPDLHSELNLSSLELGDSALYFCASSVGSGAGYNEQFFGPGTRLTVL.

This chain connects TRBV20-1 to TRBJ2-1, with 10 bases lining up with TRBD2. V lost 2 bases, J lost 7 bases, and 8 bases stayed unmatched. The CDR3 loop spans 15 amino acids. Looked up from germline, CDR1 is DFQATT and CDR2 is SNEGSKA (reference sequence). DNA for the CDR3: TGCAGTGCTAGATATTCTAGCGGGAGCGGTAATGAGCAGTTCTTC. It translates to CSARYSSGSGNEQFF.

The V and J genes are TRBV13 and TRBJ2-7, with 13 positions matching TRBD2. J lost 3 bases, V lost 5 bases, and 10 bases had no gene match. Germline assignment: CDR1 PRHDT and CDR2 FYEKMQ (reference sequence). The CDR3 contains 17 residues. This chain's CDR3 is CASSPGLAGQGYYEQYF. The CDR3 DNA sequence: TGTGCCAGCAGCCCGGGACTAGCGGGACAGGGCTACTACGAGCAGTACTTC.

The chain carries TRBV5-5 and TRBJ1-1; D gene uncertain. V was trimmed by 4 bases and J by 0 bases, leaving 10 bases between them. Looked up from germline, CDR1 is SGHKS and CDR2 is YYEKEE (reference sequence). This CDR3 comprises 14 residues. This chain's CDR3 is CASSESALNTEAFF. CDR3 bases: TGTGCCAGCAGCGAGTCAGCCTTGAACACTGAAGCTTTCTTT.

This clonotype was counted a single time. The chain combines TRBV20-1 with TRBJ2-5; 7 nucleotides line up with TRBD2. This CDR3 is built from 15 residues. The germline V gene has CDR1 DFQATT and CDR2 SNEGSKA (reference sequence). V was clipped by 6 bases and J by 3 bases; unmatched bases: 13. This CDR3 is CSAAAGAGFKETQYF. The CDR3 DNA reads TGCAGTGCGGCCGCGGGAGCGGGGTTCAAAGAGACCCAGTACTTC.

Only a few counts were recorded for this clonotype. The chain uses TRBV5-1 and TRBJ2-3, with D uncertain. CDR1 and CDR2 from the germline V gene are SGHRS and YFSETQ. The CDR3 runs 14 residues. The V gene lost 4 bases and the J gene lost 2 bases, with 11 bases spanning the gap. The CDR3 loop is CASSRSLDTDTQYF. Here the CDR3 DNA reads TGCGCCAGCAGCCGCTCTCTAGACACAGATACGCAGTATTTT.